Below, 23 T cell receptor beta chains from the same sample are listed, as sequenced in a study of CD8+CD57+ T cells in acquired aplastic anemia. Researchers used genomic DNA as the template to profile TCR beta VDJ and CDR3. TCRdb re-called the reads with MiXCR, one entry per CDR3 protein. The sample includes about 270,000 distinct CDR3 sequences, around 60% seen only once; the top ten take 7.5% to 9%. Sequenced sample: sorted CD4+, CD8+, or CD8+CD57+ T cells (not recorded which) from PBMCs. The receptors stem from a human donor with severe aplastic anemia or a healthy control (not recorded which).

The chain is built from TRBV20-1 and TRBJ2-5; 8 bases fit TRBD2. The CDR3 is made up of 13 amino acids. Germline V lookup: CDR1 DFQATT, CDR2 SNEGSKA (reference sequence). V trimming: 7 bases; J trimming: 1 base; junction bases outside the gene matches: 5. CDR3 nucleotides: TGCAGTGTTCGGACTAGCCTCCAAGAGACCCAGTACTTC. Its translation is CSVRTSLQETQYF.

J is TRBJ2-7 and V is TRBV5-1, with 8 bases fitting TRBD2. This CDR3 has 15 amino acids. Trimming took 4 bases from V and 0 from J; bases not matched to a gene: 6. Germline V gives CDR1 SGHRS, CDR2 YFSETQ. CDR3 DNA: TGCGCCAGCAGCCCCGGACTAGCCTCCTCCTACGAGCAGTACTTC. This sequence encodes CASSPGLASSYEQYF.

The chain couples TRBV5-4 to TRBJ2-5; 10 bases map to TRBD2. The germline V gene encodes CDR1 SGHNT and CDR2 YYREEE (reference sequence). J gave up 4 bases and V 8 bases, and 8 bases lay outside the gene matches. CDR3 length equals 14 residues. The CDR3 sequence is CASSMGLATETQYF. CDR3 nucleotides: TGTGCCAGTAGTATGGGACTAGCGACAGAGACCCAGTACTTC.

This CDR3 reads CASSVTSGGAWSQETQYF. The CDR3 DNA follows: TGTGCCAGCAGCGTCACTAGCGGGGGGGCCTGGTCGCAAGAGACCCAGTACTTC. The chain joins TRBV7-6 to TRBJ2-5; the match to TRBD2 covers 13 bases. V was clipped by 5 bases and J by 2 bases; unmatched bases: 11. CDR3 length: 18 residues. Germline CDR1 SGHVS, CDR2 FNYEAQ.

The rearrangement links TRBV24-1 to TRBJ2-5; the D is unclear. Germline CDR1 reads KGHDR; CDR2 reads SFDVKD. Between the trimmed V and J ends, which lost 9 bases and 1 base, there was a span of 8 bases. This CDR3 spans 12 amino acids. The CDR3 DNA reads TGTGCCACCGTGTGGGTCCAAGAGACCCAGTACTTC. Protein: CATVWVQETQYF.

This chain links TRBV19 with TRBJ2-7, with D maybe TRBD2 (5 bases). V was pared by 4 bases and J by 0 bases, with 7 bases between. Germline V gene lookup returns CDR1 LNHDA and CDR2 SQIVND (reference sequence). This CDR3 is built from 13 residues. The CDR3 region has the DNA TGTGCCAGTAGTAGGGCGGGCTCCTACGAGCAGTACTTC. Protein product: CASSRAGSYEQYF.

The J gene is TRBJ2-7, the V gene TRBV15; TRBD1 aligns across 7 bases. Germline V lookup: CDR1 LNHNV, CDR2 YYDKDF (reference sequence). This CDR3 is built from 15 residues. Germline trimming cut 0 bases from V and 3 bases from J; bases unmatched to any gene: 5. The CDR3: CATSRDRAGGYEQYF. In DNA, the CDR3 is TGTGCCACCAGCAGAGATCGGGCAGGGGGCTACGAGCAGTACTTC.

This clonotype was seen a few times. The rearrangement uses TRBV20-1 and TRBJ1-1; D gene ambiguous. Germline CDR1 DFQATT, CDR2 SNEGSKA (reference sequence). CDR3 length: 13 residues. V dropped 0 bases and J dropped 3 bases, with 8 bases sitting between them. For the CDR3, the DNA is TGCAGTGCTAGAGATTGGAGCTACACTGAAGCTTTCTTT. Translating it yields CSARDWSYTEAFF.

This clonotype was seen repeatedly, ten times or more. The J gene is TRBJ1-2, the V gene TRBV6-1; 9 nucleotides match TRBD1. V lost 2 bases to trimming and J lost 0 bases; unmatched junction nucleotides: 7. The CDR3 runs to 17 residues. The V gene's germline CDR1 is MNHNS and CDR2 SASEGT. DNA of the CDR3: TGTGCCAGCAGTGAAAAGGTGGGGACAGGGCCTAACTATGGCTACACCTTC. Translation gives CASSEKVGTGPNYGYTF.

The CDR3 is CASSPVQNTGELFF. CDR3 nucleotides: TGTGCCAGCAGCCCTGTGCAGAACACCGGGGAGCTGTTTTTT. This rearrangement joins TRBV7-9 to TRBJ2-2, with D unclear. The ends were cut back, 5 bases at V and 1 base at J, with 8 bases in the middle. CDR1 is SEHNR and CDR2 is FQNEAQ in the germline V gene (reference sequence). The CDR3 spans 14 residues.

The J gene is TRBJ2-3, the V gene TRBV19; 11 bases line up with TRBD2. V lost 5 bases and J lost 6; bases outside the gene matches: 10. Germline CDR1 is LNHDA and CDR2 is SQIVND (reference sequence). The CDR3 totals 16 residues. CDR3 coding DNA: TGTGCCAGTAGTGAACTTAGCGGGAGGGCCGCGGATACGCAGTATTTT. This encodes CASSELSGRAADTQYF.

CDR3 region: CASSNWDRTSNQPQHF. In DNA form, the CDR3 reads TGTGCCAGTAGTAACTGGGACAGGACGAGCAATCAGCCCCAGCATTTT. The chain employs TRBV19 and TRBJ1-5; 8 bases line up with TRBD1. The CDR3 runs to 16 residues. The V gene's germline CDR1 is LNHDA and CDR2 SQIVND (reference sequence). V lost 4 bases to trimming and J lost 1 base; unmatched junction nucleotides: 6. Full variable domain (missing parts from reference TRBV19 and TRBJ1-5): DGGITQSPKYLFRKEGQNVTLSCEQNLNHDAMYWYRQDPGQGLRLIYYSQIVNDFQKGDIAEGYSVSREKKESFPLTVTSAQKNPTAFYLCASSNWDRTSNQPQHFGDGTRLSIL.

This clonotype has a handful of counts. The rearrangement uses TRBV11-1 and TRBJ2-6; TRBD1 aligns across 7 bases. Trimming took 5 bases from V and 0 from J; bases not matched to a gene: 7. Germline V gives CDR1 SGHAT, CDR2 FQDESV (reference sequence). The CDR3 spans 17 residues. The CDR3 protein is CASSHGDSYSGANVLTF. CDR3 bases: TGTGCCAGCAGCCATGGGGACAGCTACTCTGGGGCCAACGTCCTGACTTTC.

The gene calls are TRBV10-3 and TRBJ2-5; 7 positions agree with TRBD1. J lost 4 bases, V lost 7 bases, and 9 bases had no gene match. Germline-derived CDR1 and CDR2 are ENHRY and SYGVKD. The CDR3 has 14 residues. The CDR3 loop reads CAITPTGKGETQYF. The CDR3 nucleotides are TGTGCCATCACCCCGACAGGGAAAGGAGAGACCCAGTACTTC.

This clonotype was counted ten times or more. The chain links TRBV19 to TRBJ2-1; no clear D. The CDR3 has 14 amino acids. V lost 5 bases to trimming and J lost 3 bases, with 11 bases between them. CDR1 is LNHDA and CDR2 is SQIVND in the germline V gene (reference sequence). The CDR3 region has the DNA TGTGCCAGTAGTCTCTCGAAGAGCTACAATGAGCAGTTCTTC. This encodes CASSLSKSYNEQFF.

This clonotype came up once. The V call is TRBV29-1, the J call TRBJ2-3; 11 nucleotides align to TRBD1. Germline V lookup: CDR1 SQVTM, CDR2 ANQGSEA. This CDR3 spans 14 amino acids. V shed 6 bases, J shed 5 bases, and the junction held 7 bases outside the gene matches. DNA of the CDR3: TGCAGCGTGCAGGCAGGGACAGGGGGAGATACGCAGTATTTT. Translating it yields CSVQAGTGGDTQYF.

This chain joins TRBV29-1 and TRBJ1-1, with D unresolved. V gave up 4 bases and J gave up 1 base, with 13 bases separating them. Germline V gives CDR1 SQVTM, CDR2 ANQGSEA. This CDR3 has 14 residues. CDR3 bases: TGCAGCGTTGGGTCCGGGTCCTCGAACACTGAAGCTTTCTTT. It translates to CSVGSGSSNTEAFF.

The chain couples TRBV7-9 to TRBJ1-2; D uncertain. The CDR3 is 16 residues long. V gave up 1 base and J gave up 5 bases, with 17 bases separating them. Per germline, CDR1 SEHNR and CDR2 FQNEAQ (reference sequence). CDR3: CASSLGDTSDQYGYTF. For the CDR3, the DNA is TGTGCCAGCAGCTTAGGTGACACCAGTGACCAGTATGGCTACACCTTC.

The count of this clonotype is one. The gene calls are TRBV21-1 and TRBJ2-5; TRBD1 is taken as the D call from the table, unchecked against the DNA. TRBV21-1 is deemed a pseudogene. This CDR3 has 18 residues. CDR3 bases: TGTGCCAGCAGCGTAGGGTCTCTCGGGGGCCGTGACCAAGAGACCCAGTACTTC. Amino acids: CASSVGSLGGRDQETQYF.

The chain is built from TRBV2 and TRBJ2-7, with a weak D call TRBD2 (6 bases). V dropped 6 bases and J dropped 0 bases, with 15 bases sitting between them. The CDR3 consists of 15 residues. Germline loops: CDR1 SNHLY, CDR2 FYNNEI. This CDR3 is CASSVGGESSYEQYF. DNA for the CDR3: TGTGCCAGCAGCGTCGGGGGAGAGAGCTCCTACGAGCAGTACTTC.

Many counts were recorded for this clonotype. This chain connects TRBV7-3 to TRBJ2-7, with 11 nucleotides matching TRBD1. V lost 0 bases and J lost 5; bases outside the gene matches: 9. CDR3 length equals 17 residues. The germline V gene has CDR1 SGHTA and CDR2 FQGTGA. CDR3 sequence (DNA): TGTGCCAGCAGCTTAACCCTCCGGGACAGGGGGTCGGACGAGCAGTACTTC. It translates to CASSLTLRDRGSDEQYF.

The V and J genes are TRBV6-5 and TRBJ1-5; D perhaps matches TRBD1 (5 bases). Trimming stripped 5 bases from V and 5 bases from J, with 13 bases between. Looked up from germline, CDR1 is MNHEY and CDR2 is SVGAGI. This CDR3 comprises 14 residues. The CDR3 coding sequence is TGTGCCAGCAGTGCCGGGTGGGGCGATCAGCCCCAGCATTTT. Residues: CASSAGWGDQPQHF.

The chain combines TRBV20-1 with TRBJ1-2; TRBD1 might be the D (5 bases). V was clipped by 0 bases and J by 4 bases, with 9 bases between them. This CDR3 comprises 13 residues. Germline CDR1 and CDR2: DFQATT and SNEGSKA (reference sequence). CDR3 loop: CSARDLGGYGYTF. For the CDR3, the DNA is TGCAGTGCTAGAGATCTGGGGGGCTATGGCTACACCTTC.